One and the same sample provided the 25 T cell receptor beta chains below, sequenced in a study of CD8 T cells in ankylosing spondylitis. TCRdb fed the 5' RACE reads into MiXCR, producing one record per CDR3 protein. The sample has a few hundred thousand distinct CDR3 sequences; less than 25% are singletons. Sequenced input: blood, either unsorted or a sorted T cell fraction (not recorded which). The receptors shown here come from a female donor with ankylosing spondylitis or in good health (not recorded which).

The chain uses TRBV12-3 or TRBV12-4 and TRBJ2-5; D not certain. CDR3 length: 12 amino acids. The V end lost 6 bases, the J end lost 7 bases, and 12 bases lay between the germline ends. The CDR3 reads CASSPQERTQYF. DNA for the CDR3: TGTGCCAGCAGCCCCCAGGAAAGGACCCAGTACTTC.

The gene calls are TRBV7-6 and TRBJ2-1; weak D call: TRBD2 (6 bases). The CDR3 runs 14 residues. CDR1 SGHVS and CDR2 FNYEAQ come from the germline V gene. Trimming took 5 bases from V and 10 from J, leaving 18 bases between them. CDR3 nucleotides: TGTGCCAGCAGCATGGGACTTCGGGACGGGGAGCAGTTCTTC. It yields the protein CASSMGLRDGEQFF.

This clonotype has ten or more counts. The CDR3 DNA is TGTGCCTGGAACCGGGGGCCCCCCATGAGGGAGCAGTACTTC. Protein product: CAWNRGPPMREQYF. V and J are TRBV30 and TRBJ2-7; possibly TRBD1 or TRBD2 for D (6 bases each). Trimming took 4 bases from V and 7 from J, leaving 20 bases between them. The CDR3 loop spans 14 amino acids. Germline loops: CDR1 GTSNPN, CDR2 SVGIG (reference sequence).

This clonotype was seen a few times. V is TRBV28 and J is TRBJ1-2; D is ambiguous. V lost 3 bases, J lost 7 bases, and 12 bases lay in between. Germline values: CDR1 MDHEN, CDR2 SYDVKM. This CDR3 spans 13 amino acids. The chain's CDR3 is CASSFYPDGGYTF. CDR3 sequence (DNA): TGTGCCAGCAGTTTCTACCCCGACGGTGGCTACACCTTC.

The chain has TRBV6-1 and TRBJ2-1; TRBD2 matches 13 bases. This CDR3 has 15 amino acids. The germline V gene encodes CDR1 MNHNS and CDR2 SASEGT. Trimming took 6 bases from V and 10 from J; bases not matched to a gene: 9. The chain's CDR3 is CASSRGTSGINEQFF. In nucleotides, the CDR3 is TGTGCCAGCAGCCGGGGGACTAGCGGGATAAACGAGCAGTTCTTC.

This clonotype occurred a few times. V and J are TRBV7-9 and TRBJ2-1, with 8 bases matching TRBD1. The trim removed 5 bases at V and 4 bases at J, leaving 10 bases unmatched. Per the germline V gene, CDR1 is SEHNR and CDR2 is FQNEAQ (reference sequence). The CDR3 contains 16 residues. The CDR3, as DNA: TGTGCCAGCAGCAGAACAGGGACAGGTTTTTACAATGAGCAGTTCTTC. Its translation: CASSRTGTGFYNEQFF. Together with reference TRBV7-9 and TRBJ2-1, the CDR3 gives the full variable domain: DTGVSQNPRHKITKRGQNVTFRCDPISEHNRLYWYRQTLGQGPEFLTYFQNEAQLEKSRLLSDRFSAERPKGSFSTLEIQRTEQGDSAMYLCASSRTGTGFYNEQFFGPGTRLTVL.

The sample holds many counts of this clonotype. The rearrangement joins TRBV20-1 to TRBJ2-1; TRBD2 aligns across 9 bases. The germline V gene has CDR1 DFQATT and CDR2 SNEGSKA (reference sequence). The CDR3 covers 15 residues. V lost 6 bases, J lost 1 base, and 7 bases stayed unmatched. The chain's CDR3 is CSAPDSGRSYNEQFF. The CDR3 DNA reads TGCAGTGCCCCCGATAGCGGGAGATCCTACAATGAGCAGTTCTTC.

Here the CDR3 reads CASSPVHASTDTQYF. CDR3 DNA: TGCGCCAGCAGCCCGGTCCATGCTAGCACAGATACGCAGTATTTT. The V and J genes are TRBV4-3 and TRBJ2-3, with D unresolved. Germline-derived CDR1 and CDR2 are LGHNA and YSLEER. The CDR3 is made up of 15 amino acids. Trimming pared 4 bases from V and 0 bases from J, leaving 11 bases between.

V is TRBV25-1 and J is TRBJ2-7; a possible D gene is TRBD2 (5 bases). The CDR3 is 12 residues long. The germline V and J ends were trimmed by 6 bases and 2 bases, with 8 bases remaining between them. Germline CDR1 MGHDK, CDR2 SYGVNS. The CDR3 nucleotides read TGTGCCAGCAGCGGACTGGCCTACGAGCAGTACTTC. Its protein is CASSGLAYEQYF.

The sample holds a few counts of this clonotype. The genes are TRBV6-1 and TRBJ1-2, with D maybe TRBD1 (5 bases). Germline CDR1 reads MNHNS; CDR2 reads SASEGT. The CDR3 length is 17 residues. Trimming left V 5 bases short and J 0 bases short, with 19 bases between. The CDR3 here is CASSPGTDYVANYGYTF. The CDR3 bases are TGTGCCAGCAGTCCCGGGACGGATTACGTGGCTAACTATGGCTACACCTTC.

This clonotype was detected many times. For the CDR3, the DNA is TGTGCCAGCAGCTTATGGCAGGCCCCTAGAGCTTTCTTT. Amino acids: CASSLWQAPRAFF. The V gene is TRBV7-6, the J gene TRBJ1-1; no reliable D call. Germline-derived CDR1 and CDR2 are SGHVS and FNYEAQ. The CDR3 runs to 13 residues. The V and J ends lost 2 bases and 10 bases respectively, with 14 bases between them.

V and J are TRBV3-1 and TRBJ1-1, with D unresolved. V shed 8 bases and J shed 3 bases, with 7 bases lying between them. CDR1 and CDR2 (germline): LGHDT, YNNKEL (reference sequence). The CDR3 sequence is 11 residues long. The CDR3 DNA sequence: TGTGCCAGCGGATCGGACACTGAAGCTTTCTTT. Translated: CASGSDTEAFF.

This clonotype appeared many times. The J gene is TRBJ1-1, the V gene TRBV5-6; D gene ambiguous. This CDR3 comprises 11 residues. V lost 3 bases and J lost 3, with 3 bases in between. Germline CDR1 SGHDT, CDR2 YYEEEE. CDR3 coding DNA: TGTGCCAGCAGCTCCTACACTGAAGCTTTCTTT. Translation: CASSSYTEAFF. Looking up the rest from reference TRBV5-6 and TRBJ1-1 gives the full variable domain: DAGVTQSPTHLIKTRGQQVTLRCSPKSGHDTVSWYQQALGQGPQFIFQYYEEEERQRGNFPDRFSGHQFPNYSSELNVNALLLGDSALYLCASSSYTEAFFGQGTRLTVV.

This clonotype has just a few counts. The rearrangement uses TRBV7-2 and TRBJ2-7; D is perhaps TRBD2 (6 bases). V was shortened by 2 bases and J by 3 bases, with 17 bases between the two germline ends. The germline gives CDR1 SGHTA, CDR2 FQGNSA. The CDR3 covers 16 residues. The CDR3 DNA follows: TGTGCCAGCAGCTTAACGTCAGTCGGGACTTACTACGAGCAGTACTTC. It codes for CASSLTSVGTYYEQYF.

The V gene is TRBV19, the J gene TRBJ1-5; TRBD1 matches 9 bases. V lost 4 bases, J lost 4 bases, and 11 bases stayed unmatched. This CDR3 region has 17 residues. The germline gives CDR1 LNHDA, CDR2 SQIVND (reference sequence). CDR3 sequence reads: CASSTGTGRPRNQPQHF. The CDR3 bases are TGTGCCAGTAGTACCGGGACAGGGAGGCCCAGAAATCAGCCCCAGCATTTT.

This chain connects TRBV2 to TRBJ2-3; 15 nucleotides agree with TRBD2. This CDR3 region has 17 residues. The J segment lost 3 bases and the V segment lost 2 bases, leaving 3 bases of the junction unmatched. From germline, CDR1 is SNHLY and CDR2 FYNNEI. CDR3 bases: TGTGCCAGCAGTGAAATAGGACTAGCGGGAGGGACAGATACGCAGTATTTT. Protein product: CASSEIGLAGGTDTQYF. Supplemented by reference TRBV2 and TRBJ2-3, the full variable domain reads EPEVTQTPSHQVTQMGQEVILRCVPISNHLYFYWYRQILGQKVEFLVSFYNNEISEKSEIFDDQFSVERPDGSNFTLKIRSTKLEDSAMYFCASSEIGLAGGTDTQYFGPGTRLTVL.

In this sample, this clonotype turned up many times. As DNA, the CDR3 is TGTGCCAGCAGCTTCAGTTTCATTAGCTCTGGGGCCAACGTCCTGACTTTC. This sequence encodes CASSFSFISSGANVLTF. V gene TRBV7-6 combines with J gene TRBJ2-6, with D unclear. Germline V CDR1 and CDR2: SGHVS, FNYEAQ. The CDR3 contains 17 residues. V lost 3 bases and J lost 0, with 12 bases in between.

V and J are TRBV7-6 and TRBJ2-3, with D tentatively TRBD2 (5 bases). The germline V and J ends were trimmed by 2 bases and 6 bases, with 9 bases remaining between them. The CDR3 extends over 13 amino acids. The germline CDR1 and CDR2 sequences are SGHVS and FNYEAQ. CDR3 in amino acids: CASSLSTGDTQYF. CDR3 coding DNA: TGTGCCAGCAGCTTATCCACGGGGGATACGCAGTATTTT.

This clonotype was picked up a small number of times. Here the CDR3 reads CASSQANRGPGYNEQFF. The CDR3 region has the DNA TGTGCCAGCAGCCAAGCCAACCGTGGCCCGGGGTACAATGAGCAGTTCTTC. The rearrangement joins TRBV4-2 to TRBJ2-1, with a tentative D call TRBD2 (5 bases). This CDR3 is 17 amino acids long. V lost 1 base, J lost 4 bases, and 17 bases lay in between. The germline CDR1 and CDR2 sequences are LGHNA and YNFKEQ.

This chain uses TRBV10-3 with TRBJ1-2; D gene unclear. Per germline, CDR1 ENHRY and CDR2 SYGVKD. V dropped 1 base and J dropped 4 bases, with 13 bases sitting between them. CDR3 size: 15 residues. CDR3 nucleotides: TGTGCCATCAGTGAGTTCGTCAGGCTTGGCTATGGCTACACCTTC. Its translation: CAISEFVRLGYGYTF.

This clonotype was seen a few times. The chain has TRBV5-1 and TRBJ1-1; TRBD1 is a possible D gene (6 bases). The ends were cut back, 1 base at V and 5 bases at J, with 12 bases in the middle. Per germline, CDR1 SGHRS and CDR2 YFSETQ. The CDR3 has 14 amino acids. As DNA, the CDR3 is TGCGCCAGCAGCTTGTGGGGGGCGGAAACTGAAGCTTTCTTT. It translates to CASSLWGAETEAFF.

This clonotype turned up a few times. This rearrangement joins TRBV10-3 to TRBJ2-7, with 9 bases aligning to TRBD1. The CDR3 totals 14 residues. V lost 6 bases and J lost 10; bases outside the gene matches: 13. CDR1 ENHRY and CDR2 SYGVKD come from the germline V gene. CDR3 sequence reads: CAIRGDLDRGKQYF. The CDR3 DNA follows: TGTGCCATCAGGGGGGACCTAGACAGGGGGAAACAGTACTTC.

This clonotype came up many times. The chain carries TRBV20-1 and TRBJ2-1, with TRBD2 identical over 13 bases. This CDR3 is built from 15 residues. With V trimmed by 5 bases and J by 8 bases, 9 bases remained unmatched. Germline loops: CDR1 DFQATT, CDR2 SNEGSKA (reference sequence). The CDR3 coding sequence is TGCAGTGCTCGTTCCGGGACTAGCGGGGCGGATGAGCAGTTCTTC. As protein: CSARSGTSGADEQFF.

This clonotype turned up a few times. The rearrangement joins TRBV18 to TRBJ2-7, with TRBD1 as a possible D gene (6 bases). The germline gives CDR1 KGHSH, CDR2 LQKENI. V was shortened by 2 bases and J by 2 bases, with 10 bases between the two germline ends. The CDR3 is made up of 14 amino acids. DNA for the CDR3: TGTGCCAGCTCACCATCCCGGGACACCTACGAGCAGTACTTC. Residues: CASSPSRDTYEQYF.

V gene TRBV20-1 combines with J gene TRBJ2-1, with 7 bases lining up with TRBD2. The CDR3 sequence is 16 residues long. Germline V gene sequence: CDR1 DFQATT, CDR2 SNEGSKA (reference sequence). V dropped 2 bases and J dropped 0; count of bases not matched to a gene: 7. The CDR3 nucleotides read TGCAGTGCTAGAAGGCTAGCGGAAAGCTCCTACAATGAGCAGTTCTTC. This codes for CSARRLAESSYNEQFF.